The clone carrying this T cell receptor beta chain was recorded at least ten times. Its specificity is not known. With the read ending 3 residues before the CDR3 end, the germline J gene is used to fill in that end. This entry comes from a study of T cell clonality in common variable immunodeficiency. Overall study results and limits: Fewer deletions and N-nucleotide insertions were reportedly seen in common variable immunodeficiency TCR beta sequences.

No CVID subject was ill or on immunomodulatory drugs when sampled. Each donor provided about 4.5 to 9 ml of heparinized whole blood. J was trimmed by 4 bases and V by 3 bases; bases with no gene match: 13. The germline V gene has CDR1 DFQATT and CDR2 SNEGSKA (reference sequence). The CDR3 loop spans 16 amino acids. Sequencing used immunoSEQ multiplex PCR; TCRdb keeps in-frame clones, though not all of them. Captured here are around 40,000 clones, none seen once; the top ten comprise about 6.3%. The chain has TRBV20-1 and TRBJ1-2; 8 bases fit TRBD1. The sequence was obtained from a human donor with common variable immunodeficiency. The sequenced sample was peripheral blood mononuclear cells. The sequenced CDR3 bases are TGCAGTGCTAGCCTAAGCTCCGGGACAGGCATCTATGGC. This codes for CSASLSSGTGIYG. In full, the CDR3 is CSASLSSGTGIYGYTF.